This TCR beta chain was captured in a study of T-cell memory formation after mild COVID-19. A remark on this clonotype: Its cognate antigen is unknown.

Trimming removed 5 bases from V and 0 bases from J, with 15 bases in between. Germline V gives CDR1 DFQATT, CDR2 SNEGSKA (reference sequence). The CDR3 length is 15 residues. Libraries for TCRalpha and TCRbeta carried sample barcodes and unique molecular identifiers via 5'RACE. TCRdb reanalysed the 5' RACE reads using MiXCR and keeps one entry per CDR3 protein. This repertoire shows around 420,000 distinct CDR3 sequences, roughly a quarter found once; its top ten account for roughly 8.7%. Study conclusions and caveats: Contracting clones localized mainly to CM and EM when CD4+ and mainly to EMRA when CD8+. Nothing confirmed that second-wave clones peaking on day 37 were specific for SARS-CoV-2. Clones shrinking between day 15 and 85 showed a balanced CD4/CD8 split, and those that grew later tilted toward CD4+.

This chain joins TRBV20-1 and TRBJ2-3, with no clear D. The sample consisted of PBMCs or a T cell subset sorted from them (not recorded which). The receptor was derived from an adult woman who had mild COVID-19 (a few samples of this study predate the infection). Cell type and time point are not known. The CDR3 region has the DNA TGCAGTGCTCCACCGATGGGGTCTAGCACAGATACGCAGTATTTT. This encodes CSAPPMGSSTDTQYF.